Described below is a single T cell receptor (beta chain) sequence and its context. RNA was extracted from bulk tissue without any cell sorting. The library came from three nested PCR rounds adapted from ARM-PCR protocols. TCRdb re-called the multiplex PCR reads with MiXCR, one entry per CDR3 protein. Of roughly 220,000 distinct CDR3 sequences listed, 71% are singletons. These data belong to a study of tumor and adjacent non-tumor tissue in lung cancer. CDR3 length equals 11 residues. CDR1 and CDR2 from the germline V gene are DFQATT and SNEGSKA (reference sequence). The V end was cut by 2 bases, the J end by 6 bases, with 8 bases between.

The specimen sequenced was lung tumor tissue. The V and J genes are TRBV20-1 and TRBJ2-7, with D unclear. The TCR sequence derives from a man between 60 and 75 years old with non-small cell lung cancer. CDR3 region: CSARRQLEQYF. CDR3 sequence (DNA): TGCAGTGCTAGACGTCAGCTCGAGCAGTACTTC.